This T cell receptor (beta chain) was found in a study of human T cells and chemical hapten exposure. This clonotype appeared many times. Time point defined: patch test 1, 2 weeks after DPC sensitization. Treatment given: therapeutic diphenylcyclopropenone sensitization with weekly scalp DPC. TCRdb re-called the RACE reads with MiXCR, one entry per CDR3 protein. The sample yields under 450,000 distinct CDR3 sequences, 4.8% seen once. CDR1 is LGHDT and CDR2 is YNNKEL in the germline V gene (reference sequence). CDR3 size: 15 residues. The germline V and J ends were trimmed by 0 bases and 2 bases, with 11 bases remaining between them.

The specimen comprised whole blood, sampled in connection with sensitization to the hapten diphenylcyclopropenone (DPC). The TCR comes from a woman aged 50 to 65 with alopecia areata. Some clones in this sample may be carry-over from other donors' samples. The chain uses TRBV3-1 and TRBJ2-7; D is ambiguous. The CDR3 sequence: CASSQEVLVTYEQYF. The DNA of the CDR3 is TGTGCCAGCAGCCAAGAGGTGTTAGTGACCTACGAGCAGTACTTC.